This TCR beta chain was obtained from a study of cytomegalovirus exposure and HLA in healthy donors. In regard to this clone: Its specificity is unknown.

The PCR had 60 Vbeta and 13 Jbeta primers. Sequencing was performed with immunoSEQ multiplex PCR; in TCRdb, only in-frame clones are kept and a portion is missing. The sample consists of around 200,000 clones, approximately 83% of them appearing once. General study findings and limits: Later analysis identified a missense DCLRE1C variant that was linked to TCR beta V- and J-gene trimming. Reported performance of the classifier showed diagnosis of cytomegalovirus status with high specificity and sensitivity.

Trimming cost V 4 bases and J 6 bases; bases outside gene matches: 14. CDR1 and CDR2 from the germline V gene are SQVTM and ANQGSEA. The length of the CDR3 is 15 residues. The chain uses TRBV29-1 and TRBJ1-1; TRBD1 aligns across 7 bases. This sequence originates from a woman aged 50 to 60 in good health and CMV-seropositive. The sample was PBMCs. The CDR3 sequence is CSVAKMDRFGAEAFF. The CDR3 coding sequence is TGCAGCGTTGCGAAGATGGACAGGTTTGGCGCTGAAGCTTTCTTT.